The T cell receptor (beta chain) described here comes from a study of T cell repertoires in cytomegalovirus infection. Overall study context: Public TCR beta signatures indicated both CMV infection and matching HLA type.

TCRdb reprocessed the reads with MiXCR, giving one entry per CDR3 protein. The sample holds some 280,000 distinct CDR3 sequences, roughly an eighth seen once. As regards this clonotype: The antigen remains unidentified.

General study points: Clonotype analysis showed dominance of the ex vivo response by HLA-C-restricted CMV-specific TCR beta clonotypes. Cumulative public TCR beta family frequency identified CMV carriers with the relevant HLA.

The CDR3 has 13 residues. Germline CDR1 and CDR2: SQVTM and ANQGSEA. Trimming took 4 bases from V and 0 from J, leaving 9 bases between them. The rearrangement links TRBV29-1 to TRBJ1-2; no reliable D call. This sequence was found in a human donor in good health (CMV status not recorded). Some clones in this sample may be carry-over from other donors' samples. Material: PBMCs. The CDR3 coding sequence is TGCAGCGTTGGGACGACTGCTAACTATGGCTACACCTTC. Translating gives CSVGTTANYGYTF.